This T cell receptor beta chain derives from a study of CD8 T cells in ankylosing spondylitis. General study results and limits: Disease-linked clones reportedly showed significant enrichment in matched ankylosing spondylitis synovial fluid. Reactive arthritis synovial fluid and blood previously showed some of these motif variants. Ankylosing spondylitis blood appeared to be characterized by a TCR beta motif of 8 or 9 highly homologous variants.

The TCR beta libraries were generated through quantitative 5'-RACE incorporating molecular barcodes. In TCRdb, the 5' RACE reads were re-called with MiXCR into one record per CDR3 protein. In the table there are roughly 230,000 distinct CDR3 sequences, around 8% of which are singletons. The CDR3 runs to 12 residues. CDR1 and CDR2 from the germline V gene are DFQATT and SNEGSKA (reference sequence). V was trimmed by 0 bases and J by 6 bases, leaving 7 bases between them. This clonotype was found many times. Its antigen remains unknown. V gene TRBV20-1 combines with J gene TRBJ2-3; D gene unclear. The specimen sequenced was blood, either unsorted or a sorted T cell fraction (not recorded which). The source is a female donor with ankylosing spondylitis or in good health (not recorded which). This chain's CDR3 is CSARDLLDTQYF. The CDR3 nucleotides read TGCAGTGCTAGAGACTTATTGGATACGCAGTATTTT.